This T cell receptor (beta chain) is drawn from a study of blood T cell repertoires in COVID-19. Across the study: There were acute and convalescent COVID-19 samples, and they came from the United States, Italy and Spain. From T cells, B-cell-depleted T cells, or PBMCs came the material, which was cDNA or gDNA.

In the original analysis: For nucleated cells, counts were estimated from reference gene primer amplification. Profiled with immunoSEQ multiplex PCR; TCRdb holds only in-frame clones, not every one. V and J calls and clone size follow that table, whereas D and trimming were derived from the DNA. Counted here are 100,000 to 150,000 clones, approximately 86% occurring once; the ten biggest clones make up approximately 2.2%. This TCR came from a woman in her forties or fifties who had recovered from COVID-19. Input material: PBMCs or T cells enriched from blood (not recorded which).

CDR3 amino acids: CASSERDRGGYTF. The CDR3 DNA reads as TGTGCCAGCAGCGAGAGGGACAGGGGCGGCTACACCTTC. J is TRBJ1-2 and V is TRBV2; 10 positions match TRBD1. Germline V gene data show CDR1 as SNHLY and CDR2 as FYNNEI. CDR3 size: 13 residues. J was trimmed by 8 bases and V by 6 bases; bases with no gene match: 6. The full variable domain, with the rest looked up from reference TRBV2 and TRBJ1-2, is EPEVTQTPSHQVTQMGQEVILRCVPISNHLYFYWYRQILGQKVEFLVSFYNNEISEKSEIFDDQFSVERPDGSNFTLKIRSTKLEDSAMYFCASSERDRGGYTFGSGTRLTVV.